The rows below give T cell receptor beta chains drawn from one sample of a study of T cells expressing NK-cell markers. TCRdb reprocessed the 5' RACE reads; each CDR3 protein has one entry and no DNA is given. The specimen's table records some 460,000 distinct CDR3 sequences. Sequenced sample: blood T cells: a sorted CD56 or NKG2C T cell subset, CD4+ or CD8+ T cells, or bulk PBMC T cells (not recorded which). The origin of the receptors is a woman aged 45-65 years in good health. Both conserved end residues are part of each CDR3.

CDR3 protein: CASSSWGRLRELDEQFF
V gene: TRBV5-1
J gene: TRBJ2-1

CDR3 protein: CASSHLFGGELFF
V gene: TRBV4-1
J gene: TRBJ2-2

CDR3 protein: CSEKMHDEAFF
V gene: TRBV20-1
J gene: TRBJ1-1

CDR3 protein: CSARDSDRINEKLFF
V gene: TRBV20-1
J gene: TRBJ1-4

CDR3 protein: CARGRGGSHIGELFF
V gene: TRBV21-1
J gene: TRBJ2-2

CDR3 protein: CSAEADIISGNTIYF
V gene: TRBV20-1
J gene: TRBJ1-3

CDR3 protein: CASSVEPLGGTEAFF
V gene: TRBV9
J gene: TRBJ1-1

CDR3 protein: CATSDEVGGSYNEQFF
V gene: TRBV24-1
J gene: TRBJ2-1

CDR3 protein: CASSYRQGNEQFF
V gene: TRBV6-5
J gene: TRBJ2-1

CDR3 protein: CASSFPTRAREQFF
V gene: TRBV12-3/TRBV12-4
J gene: TRBJ2-1

CDR3 protein: CASRMDGQGTEAFF
V gene: TRBV6-6
J gene: TRBJ1-1

CDR3 protein: CASSLTSGVTNEQFF
V gene: TRBV5-1
J gene: TRBJ2-1

CDR3 protein: CSAGGRSDGELFF
V gene: TRBV29-1
J gene: TRBJ2-2

CDR3 protein: CATGLGRNEKLFF
V gene: TRBV15
J gene: TRBJ1-4

CDR3 protein: CASSPHGLAGPNTGELFF
V gene: TRBV4-2
J gene: TRBJ2-2

CDR3 protein: CASSRSRRLGYEQYF
V gene: TRBV7-9
J gene: TRBJ2-7

CDR3 protein: CASSQGTGGAKGEQFF
V gene: TRBV14
J gene: TRBJ2-1

CDR3 protein: CAWSWDRGRSPLHF
V gene: TRBV30
J gene: TRBJ1-6

CDR3 protein: CASSLWAPTDTQYF
V gene: TRBV11-2
J gene: TRBJ2-3

CDR3 protein: CASSSRPAGELFF
V gene: TRBV7-8
J gene: TRBJ2-2

CDR3 protein: CASSWQVATEAFF
V gene: TRBV5-1
J gene: TRBJ1-1

CDR3 protein: CASSLGQREGTDTQYF
V gene: TRBV7-8
J gene: TRBJ2-3

CDR3 protein: CASSFTHQPQHF
V gene: TRBV7-8
J gene: TRBJ1-5

CDR3 protein: CASINRDPLRNFF
V gene: TRBV6-1
J gene: TRBJ1-1

CDR3 protein: CASGSGLQSTDTQYF
V gene: TRBV5-1
J gene: TRBJ2-3

CDR3 protein: CASSAGLAGATGELFF
V gene: TRBV9
J gene: TRBJ2-2

CDR3 protein: CASSQVSPPREGLSLSSYEQYF
V gene: TRBV4-1
J gene: TRBJ2-7

CDR3 protein: CASSQTSGRAETQYF
V gene: TRBV4-1
J gene: TRBJ2-5

CDR3 protein: CASSQWGRDMNTEAFF
V gene: TRBV4-1
J gene: TRBJ1-1

CDR3 protein: CASSQEGLAGRPEQFF
V gene: TRBV4-2
J gene: TRBJ2-1

CDR3 protein: CASTPRGPYNEQFF
V gene: TRBV6-2/TRBV6-3
J gene: TRBJ2-1

CDR3 protein: CASSLGAGVDEQYF
V gene: TRBV5-1
J gene: TRBJ2-7

CDR3 protein: CASSLDGPPAGEQFF
V gene: TRBV12-3/TRBV12-4
J gene: TRBJ2-1

CDR3 protein: CASGSGTSGRLGELFF
V gene: TRBV12-5
J gene: TRBJ2-2

CDR3 protein: CASSRAGNQPQHF
V gene: TRBV12-3/TRBV12-4
J gene: TRBJ1-5